The clone carrying this T cell receptor (beta chain) rates as medium-sized (0.01 to 0.1%). The antigen is not known. Treatment given: randomized to nivolumab then ipilimumab (arm A) or the reverse (arm B). The source of the sample is a study of sequential checkpoint blockade in melanoma. Study-level background: Matched biopsies came pretreatment and at week 13 for about two dozen patients.

With V trimmed by 5 bases and J by 7 bases, 7 bases remained unmatched. The CDR3 loop spans 14 amino acids. Per the germline V gene, CDR1 is SGHNT and CDR2 is YENEEA. Study observations and caveats: Response in arm A was associated with pretreatment TIL clonality.

The assay was immunoSEQ multiplex PCR, and TCRdb's table has in-frame clones only and misses some. The sample shows about 20,000 clones, over 60% of them seen only once. The receptor comes from a human donor with melanoma. The sample in question was tumor tissue (inferred from file names), obtained from a patient given nivolumab and ipilimumab in sequence. This rearrangement joins TRBV11-3 to TRBJ1-4; 7 bases agree with TRBD1. CDR3 nucleotide sequence: TGTGCCAGCAGCCCGGACAGGTTCAGTGAAAAACTGTTTTTT. As protein: CASSPDRFSEKLFF.